This T cell receptor beta chain was captured in a study of regulatory T cells in long-lasting Graves disease. On the study more broadly: Graves' disease counted as persistent after over 5 years of antithyroid drugs with positive TSH receptor antibodies.

Many counts were recorded for this clonotype. Its specificity is unknown. CDR3 length equals 12 residues. CDR1 and CDR2 (germline): MDHEN, SYDVKM. V shed 7 bases and J shed 2 bases, with 9 bases lying between them. TCR beta libraries were built with iRepertoire HTBI primers and Arm-PCR of CDR3 regions. TCRdb reprocessed the multiplex PCR reads via MiXCR and lists one record per CDR3 protein. The sample holds around 500,000 distinct CDR3 sequences; about 20% are singletons and the top ten take over 7.5%. As to time point: persistent/refractory GD, antithyroid drugs over 5 years with positive TRAb. From RNA extracted from PBMCs, the TCR library was made. Study-wide results and limits: Segments TRBV28, TRBJ1-2 and TRBJ2-5 showed preferential usage in persistent disease.

The TCR was taken from a female donor with Graves disease. The chain is built from TRBV28 and TRBJ2-7; D is ambiguous. Sequenced here: peripheral blood mononuclear cells (PBMCs), sampled when the disease was refractory, from a patient treated with antithyroid drugs. The CDR3 DNA follows: TGTGCCAGCATAAGTGGAGCCTACGAGCAGTACTTC. Translated, it gives CASISGAYEQYF.